Presented here are 4 T cell receptor beta chains from one specimen sequenced in a study of shared clonotypes between healthy human individuals. Profiled with immunoSEQ multiplex PCR; TCRdb holds only in-frame clones, not every one. Here the sample spans around 690,000 clones, 90% being singletons. Sequences were obtained from memory CD8+ T cells from PBMCs. Indicated subset: CD45RO+ cells pooled with CCR7-negative TemRA cells. These receptors were collected from a man aged 18 to 30 in good health. Some clones in this sample may be carry-over from other donors' samples.

The chain carries TRBV7-9 and TRBJ2-1, with 7 bases lining up with TRBD2. CDR1 and CDR2 from the germline V gene are SEHNR and FQNEAQ (reference sequence). The V gene end was trimmed by 7 bases and the J gene end by 5 bases; junction bases not matched to a gene: 14. This CDR3 has 16 residues. The CDR3, as DNA: TGTGCCAGCATCCACTCGGGGGGAAACCCCGACAATGAGCAGTTCTTC. This gives the protein CASIHSGGNPDNEQFF.

The chain uses TRBV25-1 and TRBJ1-1; D is unclear. Germline CDR1 is MGHDK and CDR2 is SYGVNS. The CDR3 contains 15 residues. Trimming pared 3 bases from V and 2 bases from J, leaving 13 bases between. As DNA, the CDR3 is TGTGCCAGCAGTGACGTATTGGCGATAAACACTGAAGCTTTCTTT. This encodes CASSDVLAINTEAFF.

The chain combines TRBV27 with TRBJ2-3; the match to TRBD1 covers 7 bases. Germline CDR1 reads MNHEY; CDR2 reads SMNVEV (reference sequence). The CDR3 contains 15 residues. V was pared by 6 bases and J by 0 bases, with 6 bases of the junction left unmatched. The CDR3 nucleotides are TGTGCCAGCAGGGGACAGACTCTTAGCACAGATACGCAGTATTTT. The encoded protein is CASRGQTLSTDTQYF.

This rearrangement joins TRBV21-1 to TRBJ2-3; no check of the table's D call, TRBD2, against the DNA was made. TRBV21-1 is a recognized pseudogene. CDR3 length: 16 amino acids. The CDR3, as DNA: TGTGCCAGCAGCAAAGAAGCTAGTGGGAGCACAGATACGCAGTATTTT. Encoded protein: CASSKEASGSTDTQYF.